This entry lists 5 T cell receptor beta chains sequenced from one sample in a study of CXCR4 blockade with PD-1 therapy in pancreatic cancer. This table comes from immunoSEQ multiplex PCR, and its TCRdb copy is limited to in-frame clones, with some not included. The data contain 4,700 or so clones, roughly 50% of them singletons. The sequencing input was tumor tissue. The receptor set was obtained from a human donor with pancreatic ductal adenocarcinoma.

This clone was seen a few times. The V call is TRBV6-7, the J call TRBJ2-2; the D gene is possibly TRBD1 (5 bases). TRBV6-7 is recorded as an ORF, its role being uncertain. Trimming pared 5 bases from V and 5 bases from J, leaving 18 bases between. This CDR3 has 16 amino acids. As DNA, the CDR3 is TGTGCCAGCAGTGAATTCGAAGGGGCAGGGACCGGGGAGCTGTTTTTT. This gives the protein CASSEFEGAGTGELFF.

This chain connects TRBV14 to TRBJ2-1; D gene ambiguous. CDR3 length: 15 amino acids. The germline V gene has CDR1 SGHDN and CDR2 FVKESK. V shed 4 bases and J shed 4 bases, with 14 bases lying between them. The CDR3 spells CASSPFTTTYNEQFF. For the CDR3, the DNA is TGTGCCAGCAGCCCTTTTACTACTACTTACAATGAGCAGTTCTTC. The complete variable domain, with remaining parts taken from reference TRBV14 and TRBJ2-1, reads EAGVTQFPSHSVIEKGQTVTLRCDPISGHDNLYWYRRVMGKEIKFLLHFVKESKQDESGMPNNRFLAERTGGTYSTLKVQPAELEDSGVYFCASSPFTTTYNEQFFGPGTRLTVL.

This clone was picked up a small number of times. The chain has TRBV6-9 and TRBJ2-3; 8 bases match TRBD1. Germline V gene data show CDR1 as MNHGY and CDR2 as SVAAGI. V dropped 8 bases and J dropped 4; count of bases not matched to a gene: 5. The CDR3 totals 13 residues. DNA of the CDR3: TGTGCCAGCCGTGGACAGGGCCCAGATACGCAGTATTTT. It is translated as CASRGQGPDTQYF.

The chain combines TRBV19 with TRBJ2-5, with a weak D call TRBD2 (6 bases). The germline CDR1 and CDR2 sequences are LNHDA and SQIVND (reference sequence). V was shortened by 4 bases and J by 5 bases, with 14 bases between the two germline ends. The CDR3 sequence is 14 residues long. CDR3 amino acids: CASSNTPGGETQYF. For the CDR3, the DNA is TGTGCCAGTAGTAACACCCCCGGAGGGGAGACCCAGTACTTC.

This sequence joins TRBV18 and TRBJ2-1; 7 bases align to TRBD1. This CDR3 contains 18 residues. Germline CDR1 is KGHSH and CDR2 is LQKENI. V gave up 2 bases and J gave up 3 bases; unmatched junction bases: 13. Here the CDR3 reads CASSPYEPGQMLYNEQFF. The CDR3 DNA follows: TGTGCCAGCTCACCATATGAACCGGGACAGATGCTCTACAATGAGCAGTTCTTC. The full variable domain, with the rest looked up from reference TRBV18 and TRBJ2-1, is NAGVMQNPRHLVRRRGQEARLRCSPMKGHSHVYWYRQLPEEGLKFMVYLQKENIIDESGMPKERFSAEFPKEGPSILRIQQVVRGDSAAYFCASSPYEPGQMLYNEQFFGPGTRLTVL.